A few counts support the clone carrying this T cell receptor (beta chain). Each CDR3 protein is one row after TCRdb ran MiXCR on the 5' RACE reads. The sample lists about 290,000 distinct CDR3 sequences, approximately 15% occurring once. This sample was taken from a study of T-cell memory formation after mild COVID-19. The CDR3 is made up of 13 amino acids. The V gene end was trimmed by 7 bases and the J gene end by 6 bases; junction bases not matched to a gene: 6. CDR1 KGHDR and CDR2 SFDVKD come from the germline V gene. The V and J genes are TRBV24-1 and TRBJ2-5; 8 bases line up with TRBD2. Sequences were obtained from PBMCs or a T cell subset sorted from them (not recorded which). The TCR sequence derives from a young man who had mild COVID-19 (a few samples of this study predate the infection). Cell type and time point are not known. The CDR3 sequence is CATSDGGAKTQYF. In nucleotides, the CDR3 is TGTGCCACCAGCGACGGGGGGGCCAAGACCCAGTACTTC.